The present T cell receptor beta chain was sequenced within a study of blood T cells in healthy people across ages. Broader study findings: Investigators viewed diversity estimates from one million T cells as underestimates, the study reported.

This clonotype was recorded a few times. What it recognizes is unknown. CDR3 length equals 12 residues. The V end lost 6 bases, the J end lost 6 bases, and 12 bases lay between the germline ends. CDR1 is GTSNPN and CDR2 is SVGIG in the germline V gene (reference sequence). Sample-barcoded 5' priming and a J-beta primer mix drove a second PCR of roughly 7 to 11 cycles. A template-switch adaptor that had 12 random nucleotides put a tag on each cDNA molecule. Each CDR3 protein is one row after TCRdb ran MiXCR on the 5' RACE reads. The sample yields about 1,500,000 distinct CDR3 sequences, roughly 27% seen once.

The source material was blood. This TCR derives from a woman aged 25 to 39 in good health. V gene TRBV30 combines with J gene TRBJ2-1, with D perhaps matching TRBD2 (5 bases). The DNA for the CDR3 is TGTGCCTGCGGGGTTTCGGTCAATGAGCAGTTCTTC. Residues: CACGVSVNEQFF.